This TCR beta chain was sequenced for a study of cytomegalovirus exposure and HLA in healthy donors. General study results and limits: Presence/absence analyses assumed roughly uniform sequencing depth across donors. HLA allele associations emerged for about 16,000 TCR beta sequences in a later analysis, at 0.05 false discovery rate. A missense variant in DCLRE1C was later tied to TCR beta V- and J-gene trimming.

With respect to this clone: Its antigen is still unknown.

The PCR made use of 60 Vbeta and 13 Jbeta primers. Measured with immunoSEQ multiplex PCR; TCRdb has only the in-frame clones, and not every one. The data contain some 160,000 clones, around 79% of them singletons. V was cut by 0 bases and J by 7 bases, with 5 bases left in between. The germline CDR1 and CDR2 sequences are SGHRS and YFSETQ. The CDR3 is 11 residues long. The chain couples TRBV5-1 to TRBJ2-7; tentatively, D is TRBD1 (5 bases). Material: PBMCs. The sequence was obtained from a woman between 25 and 40 years old in good health and CMV-seronegative. CDR3 bases: TGCGCCAGCAGCTTGGAGGGGGAGCAGTACTTC. Amino acids: CASSLEGEQYF. Filled out from reference TRBV5-1 and TRBJ2-7, the complete variable domain reads KAGVTQTPRYLIKTRGQQVTLSCSPISGHRSVSWYQQTPGQGLQFLFEYFSETQRNKGNFPGRFSGRQFSNSRSEMNVSTLELGDSALYLCASSLEGEQYFGPGTRLTVT.